Listed below are T cell receptor beta chains from one sample, sequenced in a study of blood T cell repertoires in COVID-19. Libraries were prepared by immunoSEQ multiplex PCR; TCRdb keeps only in-frame clonotypes and omits some of them. In the table there are fewer than 80,000 clones, roughly 80% of which are singletons. Sequencing was carried out using peripheral blood. The receptors were gathered from a woman of 80 years or more with acute or convalescent COVID-19. Both conserved end residues are part of each CDR3. Each record gives: J gene, V gene, clone size, D gene, CDR3 DNA, CDR3 protein. D genes are given only for firm matches. Not all rows give a size; the values are once, few, many and, for expanded clones, a class.

j_gene: TRBJ2-7
v_gene: TRBV5-1
abundance: NA
d_gene: TRBD2
CDR3nt: TGCGCCAGCAAAGAGCGGGGCGGGGTCTCGTCCTACGAGCAGTACTTC
CDR3aa: CASKERGGVSSYEQYF

j_gene: TRBJ2-6
v_gene: TRBV29-1
abundance: NA
d_gene: NA
CDR3nt: TGCAGCGTTGAAGATGTGGAGGGTCAGGGATCTGGGGCCAACGTCCTGACTTTC
CDR3aa: CSVEDVEGQGSGANVLTF

j_gene: TRBJ2-3
v_gene: TRBV7-9
abundance: NA
d_gene: NA
CDR3nt: TGTGCCAGCAGCTTAGGGTTGCCTAACACAGATACGCAGTATTTT
CDR3aa: CASSLGLPNTDTQYF

j_gene: TRBJ1-2
v_gene: TRBV27
abundance: NA
d_gene: NA
CDR3nt: TGTGCCAGCAGTTTAGGGCGACAGACCTATGGCTACACCTTC
CDR3aa: CASSLGRQTYGYTF

j_gene: TRBJ1-5
v_gene: TRBV23-1
abundance: NA
d_gene: TRBD1
CDR3nt: TGCGCCAGCAGTCAATGGACAGGGACAGGCAATCAGCCCCAGCATTTT
CDR3aa: CASSQWTGTGNQPQHF

j_gene: TRBJ1-2
v_gene: TRBV25-1
abundance: NA
d_gene: NA
CDR3nt: TGTGCCAGCAGTGAAGGAGGGTTGGCAGACAGCTATGGCTACACCTTC
CDR3aa: CASSEGGLADSYGYTF

j_gene: TRBJ1-5
v_gene: TRBV13
abundance: NA
d_gene: NA
CDR3nt: TGTGCCAGCAGCTTAATGGGCGCAAATCAGCCCCAGCATTTT
CDR3aa: CASSLMGANQPQHF

j_gene: TRBJ1-2
v_gene: TRBV11-2
abundance: NA
d_gene: NA
CDR3nt: TGTGCCAGCAGCTTATCGCTACCCCACAGGGATGCTAACTATGGCTACACCTTC
CDR3aa: CASSLSLPHRDANYGYTF

j_gene: TRBJ2-7
v_gene: TRBV6-1
abundance: NA
d_gene: NA
CDR3nt: TGTGCCAGCAGTGAATCAAGGGCTAGCCGTATCCGGGGAGAGCAGTACTTC
CDR3aa: CASSESRASRIRGEQYF

j_gene: TRBJ1-1
v_gene: TRBV3-1/TRBV3-2
abundance: NA
d_gene: NA
CDR3nt: TGTGCCAGCAGCCAAGCGAGGGGGAGAACTGAAGCTTTCTTT
CDR3aa: CASSQARGRTEAFF

j_gene: TRBJ1-6
v_gene: TRBV27
abundance: NA
d_gene: TRBD1
CDR3nt: TGTGCCAGCAGCCAGGGACAGGGGTATAATTCACCCCTCCACTTT
CDR3aa: CASSQGQGYNSPLHF

j_gene: TRBJ1-3
v_gene: TRBV3-1/TRBV3-2
abundance: NA
d_gene: TRBD1
CDR3nt: TGTGCCAGCAGCCCCAGAGGGCAGGGGGCACGTGGAAACACCATATATTTT
CDR3aa: CASSPRGQGARGNTIYF

j_gene: TRBJ1-1
v_gene: TRBV14
abundance: NA
d_gene: NA
CDR3nt: TGTGCCAGCAGCCCTGGTACTTTCAAGAACACTGAAGCTTTCTTT
CDR3aa: CASSPGTFKNTEAFF

j_gene: TRBJ2-1
v_gene: TRBV9
abundance: NA
d_gene: TRBD1
CDR3nt: TGTGCCAGCAGCGTGGGACAGGGTCGGGTAATCTTC
CDR3aa: CASSVGQGRVIF

j_gene: TRBJ2-2
v_gene: TRBV19
abundance: NA
d_gene: TRBD1
CDR3nt: TGTGCCAGCGCATCCGGGACAGGGGACACCGGGGAGCTGTTTTTT
CDR3aa: CASASGTGDTGELFF

j_gene: TRBJ1-5
v_gene: TRBV7-8
abundance: few
d_gene: NA
CDR3nt: TGTGCCAGCAGCCGAACGGTGAATAGCAATCAGCCCCAGCATTTT
CDR3aa: CASSRTVNSNQPQHF

j_gene: TRBJ1-5
v_gene: TRBV6-2/TRBV6-3
abundance: NA
d_gene: TRBD1
CDR3nt: TGTGCCAGCAGTCCAGGGGGAGTTCAGCCCCAGCATTTT
CDR3aa: CASSPGGVQPQHF

j_gene: TRBJ1-5
v_gene: TRBV30
abundance: NA
d_gene: NA
CDR3nt: TGTGCCTGGACTGGGGGGGTAGGTCAGCCCCAGCATTTT
CDR3aa: CAWTGGVGQPQHF

j_gene: TRBJ2-6
v_gene: TRBV18
abundance: NA
d_gene: NA
CDR3nt: TGTGCCAGCTCACCCCGGGGGGCAAGTGGCTCTGGGGCCAACGTCCTGACTTTC
CDR3aa: CASSPRGASGSGANVLTF

j_gene: TRBJ1-2
v_gene: TRBV2
abundance: NA
d_gene: TRBD1
CDR3nt: TGTGCCAGCAGGACCGGACAGGGTGGGACCTATGGCTACACCTTC
CDR3aa: CASRTGQGGTYGYTF

j_gene: TRBJ2-5
v_gene: TRBV2
abundance: once
d_gene: NA
CDR3nt: TGTGCCAGCAGTGTCGGGAGCTCCTACCAAGAGACCCAGTACTTC
CDR3aa: CASSVGSSYQETQYF

j_gene: TRBJ2-7
v_gene: TRBV6-5
abundance: NA
d_gene: TRBD1
CDR3nt: TGTGCCAGCAGTTACTTGGCCAGGGGGTCCTACGAGCAGTACTTC
CDR3aa: CASSYLARGSYEQYF

j_gene: TRBJ2-7
v_gene: TRBV12-5
abundance: NA
d_gene: NA
CDR3nt: TGTGCTAGTGGTTTGGGTAGGACAGAAGACTTGTTGTACGAGCAGTACTTC
CDR3aa: CASGLGRTEDLLYEQYF

j_gene: TRBJ2-5
v_gene: TRBV14
abundance: NA
d_gene: NA
CDR3nt: TGTGCCAGCAGCCAAGATGGGAGGGGGGCAAGAGGGACCCAGTACTTC
CDR3aa: CASSQDGRGARGTQYF

j_gene: TRBJ1-2
v_gene: TRBV19
abundance: NA
d_gene: TRBD1
CDR3nt: TGTGCCGCCACAGGGGATCCTAACTATGGCTACACCTTC
CDR3aa: CAATGDPNYGYTF

j_gene: TRBJ2-5
v_gene: TRBV27
abundance: once
d_gene: NA
CDR3nt: TGTGCCAGCAGTTCTACAGGGCCTTGGGAGACCCAGTACTTC
CDR3aa: CASSSTGPWETQYF

j_gene: TRBJ2-6
v_gene: TRBV9
abundance: NA
d_gene: NA
CDR3nt: TGTGCCAGCAGCGTAGGCGGGTCGTTATTTGGGGCCAACGTCCTGACTTTC
CDR3aa: CASSVGGSLFGANVLTF

j_gene: TRBJ1-2
v_gene: TRBV11-2
abundance: once
d_gene: NA
CDR3nt: TGTGCCAGCAGCTTAGTAGGCAGGATGAGAACTTCCTATGGCTACACCTTC
CDR3aa: CASSLVGRMRTSYGYTF

j_gene: TRBJ1-1
v_gene: TRBV7-9
abundance: few
d_gene: TRBD1
CDR3nt: TGTGCCAGCAGATTACACCAGGGGGCGGGGATGAACACTGAAGCTTTCTTT
CDR3aa: CASRLHQGAGMNTEAFF

j_gene: TRBJ1-2
v_gene: TRBV7-6
abundance: once
d_gene: TRBD1
CDR3nt: TGTGCCAGCAGCGACAGGGAGAGGGGCTACACCTTC
CDR3aa: CASSDRERGYTF

j_gene: TRBJ2-5
v_gene: TRBV3-1/TRBV3-2
abundance: NA
d_gene: TRBD2
CDR3nt: TGTGCCAGCAGCCTCCAGAGCGGGGGGGCTCGGGAGACCCAGTACTTC
CDR3aa: CASSLQSGGARETQYF

j_gene: TRBJ2-3
v_gene: TRBV13
abundance: NA
d_gene: TRBD2
CDR3nt: TGTGCCAGCAGCCTTTTAGCGGGGGGGCGTATCACAGATACGCAGTATTTT
CDR3aa: CASSLLAGGRITDTQYF

j_gene: TRBJ1-5
v_gene: TRBV29-1
abundance: once
d_gene: TRBD1
CDR3nt: TGCAGCGTTGGCTTGACAGGGATCAATCAGCCCCAGCATTTT
CDR3aa: CSVGLTGINQPQHF

j_gene: TRBJ1-1
v_gene: TRBV6-5
abundance: NA
d_gene: NA
CDR3nt: TGTGCCAGCAGTTACTCCCCGGGTACCATGAACACTGAAGCTTTCTTT
CDR3aa: CASSYSPGTMNTEAFF

j_gene: TRBJ1-6
v_gene: TRBV27
abundance: NA
d_gene: NA
CDR3nt: TGTGCCAGCAGTTTAGCCGGGGCGGGGGGGCCCCTCCACTTT
CDR3aa: CASSLAGAGGPLHF

j_gene: TRBJ2-2
v_gene: TRBV5-6
abundance: NA
d_gene: NA
CDR3nt: TGTGCCAGCAGCTTAGGGGCCAACACCGGGGAGCTGTTTTTT
CDR3aa: CASSLGANTGELFF

j_gene: TRBJ2-1
v_gene: TRBV16
abundance: NA
d_gene: NA
CDR3nt: TGTGCCAGCAGCCAAACCCACCCAGAATACAATGAGCAGTTCTTC
CDR3aa: CASSQTHPEYNEQFF

j_gene: TRBJ2-1
v_gene: TRBV7-8
abundance: NA
d_gene: TRBD2
CDR3nt: TGTGCCAGCAGCTTAGCAGTCGCGGGGGGCTACAATGAGCAGTTCTTC
CDR3aa: CASSLAVAGGYNEQFF

j_gene: TRBJ2-3
v_gene: TRBV5-1
abundance: NA
d_gene: NA
CDR3nt: TGCGCCAGCAGCCTACAGGACCCTAGCACAGATACGCAGTATTTT
CDR3aa: CASSLQDPSTDTQYF

j_gene: TRBJ1-1
v_gene: TRBV5-8
abundance: NA
d_gene: TRBD1
CDR3nt: TGTGCCAGCAGCTTGGCCCGGGGACAGGCGCCAAACACTGAAGCTTTCTTT
CDR3aa: CASSLARGQAPNTEAFF

j_gene: TRBJ1-2
v_gene: TRBV6-4
abundance: few
d_gene: NA
CDR3nt: TGTGCCAGCAGTGACTTAGGACAGACCCCTGAGGGCTACACCTTC
CDR3aa: CASSDLGQTPEGYTF